The TCR beta chain under discussion was sequenced for a study of response to subunit inactivated influenza vaccine listed by TCRdb under 2018. About the study as a whole: Deep quantitative T cell receptor repertoire profiling was used in the study to track responses to a trivalent subunit inactivated influenza vaccine. Results and caveats for the whole study, not just this receptor: It was suggested by the authors that each seasonal influenza vaccination may recruit only a limited number of new T cells.

This clonotype was found a few times. Its specific antigen is unknown. Nothing much larger sits one base from this clone, and base qualities are not available. The library was generated by RT-PCR. Sequencing instrument: Illumina HiSeq 2500. Using fastp at Q25 and MiXCR, TCRdb reprocessed the public reads and kept productive beta chains. Records with the same CDR3 protein are collapsed into one entry carrying the most frequent genes and DNA. The sample yields hundreds of thousands of distinct CDR3 sequences; 20% to 25% were counted once. The ten largest account for 9.5% to 13% of the sample. This sequence was found in a man in his fifties or sixties who received an inactivated influenza vaccine. Donor details come from another sample of the same person, matched by shared clones. Specimen: PBMCs from blood, collected around 22 months after vaccination.

The CDR3 here reads CASTISRDQPQHF. In nucleotide form, the sequence is TGTGCCAGCACGATTTCCCGTGATCAGCCCCAGCATTTT. Recombination connected TRBV12-3 or TRBV12-4 to TRBJ1-5; the D segment cannot be called with confidence. V gives up 7 bases and J gives up 5 bases, and the segment between their germline ends measures 12 bases. From its cysteine to its phenylalanine, the CDR3 spans 13 amino acids. The only DNA kept is the CDR3, 39 bases in frame from the first base.